The T cell receptor beta chain under discussion was sequenced for a study of brain T cells in children with intractable seizures. Clones were read by immunoSEQ multiplex PCR, and TCRdb kept only the in-frame ones, dropping some. The sample comprises about 340,000 clones, nearly 95% of which are singletons, and about 5.8% rests with the top ten. The CDR3 contains 13 residues. V was cut by 7 bases and J by 4 bases, with 13 bases left in between. The study, taken as a whole, reports: Absence of clones before surgery may stem from lower sequencing depth. HCMV serostatus was not known, and viral specificity came from CDR3 similarity only.

Time point reported: blood from clinic visit 5 months post-surgery; TSC patient then seizure free. Surgery cases with the highest brain T cell transcript signatures were chosen for sequencing. Before surgery, patients took at least one anti-epileptic drug. As regards this clone: Its cognate antigen is unknown.

The sample consisted of peripheral blood, taken about 5 months after surgery. This chain connects TRBV12-3 or TRBV12-4 to TRBJ2-5; perhaps D is TRBD1 or TRBD2 (5 bases each). The clonotype was recovered from a boy under two years old with tuberous sclerosis and intractable seizures. CDR3 protein: CASTGAIIETQYF. DNA for the CDR3: TGTGCCAGCACCGGGGCCATTATAGAGACCCAGTACTTC.